This TCR beta chain derives from a study of shared clonotypes between healthy human individuals. Looking at the study overall: The people who gave samples were two women and a few men aged 18 to 49.

General study results and limits: Clonotypes shared by all four sorted-subset donors had higher generation probabilities than non-shared clonotypes. Sharing of clonotypes among donors was expected to vary with sequencing depth. Sharing across four donors was highest in naive CD4 (around 5%) and lowest in memory CD8 (roughly 0.4%).

Sequencing was performed with immunoSEQ multiplex PCR; in TCRdb, only in-frame clones are kept and a portion is missing. The sample has 850,000 to 1,100,000 clones, approximately 80% seen once. For this clone: As yet, its antigen is unknown.

V gave up 1 base and J gave up 8 bases, with 10 bases separating them. CDR1 is SGHDT and CDR2 is YYEEEE in the germline V gene. CDR3 length: 13 amino acids. This chain connects TRBV5-6 to TRBJ2-1; D is unclear. The sequencing input was memory CD4+ T cells from PBMCs. The sample's subset: CD45RA-negative fraction. The source of this sequence is a man younger than 35 in good health. Some clones in this sample may be carry-over from other donors' samples. The CDR3 is CASSLRPADEQFF. Written as DNA, the CDR3 is TGTGCCAGCAGCTTGCGACCCGCGGATGAGCAGTTCTTC.